The 24 T cell receptor beta chains in this list originate from one sample, sequenced in a study of identifying expanded T cells in peripheral blood. Sequenced by immunoSEQ multiplex PCR; TCRdb stores in-frame clones only, minus some. The sample records over 90,000 clones, roughly 86% being singletons. Sequenced material: blood. These receptor sequences come from a person between 18 and 75 years old in good health.

This clone was detected only once. The chain links TRBV9 to TRBJ2-1; D not certain. Germline V gene data show CDR1 as SGDLS and CDR2 as YYNGEE. The CDR3 sequence is 16 residues long. V was cut by 1 base and J by 8 bases, with 19 bases left in between. CDR3 sequence reads: CASSVSSLADRDEQFF. CDR3 coding DNA: TGTGCCAGCAGCGTATCCTCTCTCGCCGACCGGGATGAGCAGTTCTTC.

The chain has TRBV5-5 and TRBJ1-2; the match to TRBD1 covers 9 bases. The J segment lost 2 bases and the V segment lost 2 bases, leaving 7 bases of the junction unmatched. CDR1 SGHKS and CDR2 YYEKEE come from the germline V gene (reference sequence). The CDR3 has 16 residues. Written as DNA, the CDR3 is TGTGCCAGCAGCTTAGGGGTTGGGACAGGGAACTATGGCTACACCTTC. Its translation: CASSLGVGTGNYGYTF.

In its sample, this clone was seen once. The CDR3 loop is CASSQDAGGVGSEKLFF. The CDR3 nucleotides read TGTGCCAGCAGCCAAGATGCAGGTGGTGTCGGCTCTGAAAAACTGTTTTTT. The gene calls are TRBV14 and TRBJ1-4; D not certain. The CDR3 covers 17 residues. The V end lost 0 bases, the J end lost 7 bases, and 18 bases lay between the germline ends. Germline V gene data show CDR1 as SGHDN and CDR2 as FVKESK.

The genes are TRBV27 and TRBJ1-1, with a possible D match to TRBD1 (5 bases). The CDR3 totals 18 residues. Germline CDR1 MNHEY, CDR2 SMNVEV (reference sequence). The V and J ends lost 5 bases and 7 bases respectively, with 29 bases between them. The DNA of the CDR3 is TGTGCCAGCAGTCCCCGGGGGAGGGCCCTCCGGGGGGGAGGTGAAGCTTTCTTT. This codes for CASSPRGRALRGGGEAFF.

The chain combines TRBV30 with TRBJ1-1; TRBD1 matches 7 bases. The CDR3 is 13 residues long. Germline V gene data show CDR1 as GTSNPN and CDR2 as SVGIG (reference sequence). For the CDR3, the DNA is TGTGCGGGGAGGAGGCAGGGGGACACTGAAGCTTTCTTT. Its protein product is CAGRRQGDTEAFF.

The chain employs TRBV6-6 and TRBJ1-6, with D perhaps TRBD1 (5 bases). Germline V gene data show CDR1 as MNHNY and CDR2 as SVGAGI (reference sequence). The CDR3 has 15 amino acids. The V and J ends lost 10 bases and 8 bases respectively, with 21 bases between them. The CDR3 region is CATAGQVREDSPLHF. DNA for the CDR3: TGTGCCACCGCGGGGCAGGTCCGGGAGGATTCACCCCTCCACTTT.

The chain uses TRBV19 and TRBJ1-2; unclear D gene. V was cut by 5 bases and J by 2 bases, with 15 bases left in between. This CDR3 comprises 15 residues. Germline loops: CDR1 LNHDA, CDR2 SQIVND (reference sequence). CDR3 protein: CASSPAPTANYGYTF. In DNA, the CDR3 is TGTGCCAGTAGTCCCGCGCCGACGGCAAACTATGGCTACACCTTC.

This clone was counted once. The V and J genes are TRBV9 and TRBJ2-1; the D gene is possibly TRBD1 (6 bases). Germline V gene lookup returns CDR1 SGDLS and CDR2 YYNGEE. The V gene lost 4 bases and the J gene lost 6 bases, with 17 bases spanning the gap. This CDR3 is 15 amino acids long. CDR3 in amino acids: CASSPQGGPINEQFF. CDR3 in DNA: TGTGCCAGCAGCCCCCAAGGGGGACCGATCAATGAGCAGTTCTTC.

The chain employs TRBV6-4 and TRBJ1-6, with D maybe TRBD1 (6 bases). V was trimmed by 6 bases and J by 0 bases, leaving 12 bases between them. CDR3 length: 16 residues. Germline lookup yields CDR1 MRHNA and CDR2 SNTAGT. The CDR3 loop is CASREQGTSYNSPLHF. The CDR3 bases are TGTGCCAGCAGAGAGCAGGGGACCTCCTATAATTCACCCCTCCACTTT.

The V gene is TRBV30, the J gene TRBJ1-6; a possible D gene is TRBD1 (5 bases). The CDR3 is made up of 17 amino acids. Germline V gene data show CDR1 as GTSNPN and CDR2 as SVGIG (reference sequence). V shed 1 base and J shed 1 base, with 14 bases lying between them. The CDR3 protein is CAWSAGTRGSYNSPLHF. In DNA, the CDR3 is TGTGCCTGGAGTGCTGGGACTAGAGGATCCTATAATTCACCCCTCCACTTT.

This sequence joins TRBV5-1 and TRBJ1-1; perhaps TRBD1 as D (6 bases). CDR1 and CDR2 (germline): SGHRS, YFSETQ. The V end lost 4 bases, the J end lost 1 base, and 14 bases lay between the germline ends. This CDR3 region has 15 residues. CDR3: CASSPRDRPNTEAFF. The CDR3 DNA reads as TGCGCCAGCAGCCCGAGAGACAGGCCGAACACTGAAGCTTTCTTT.

Only a few counts were recorded for this clone. The chain carries TRBV2 and TRBJ2-5, with unresolved D. The length of the CDR3 is 11 residues. CDR1 SNHLY and CDR2 FYNNEI come from the germline V gene. The V gene lost 6 bases and the J gene lost 1 base, with 3 bases spanning the gap. In DNA, the CDR3 is TGTGCCAGCAGGCGCCAAGAGACCCAGTACTTC. Its translation: CASRRQETQYF.

The genes are TRBV10-3 and TRBJ1-6; D not resolved. The CDR3 runs to 16 residues. Germline CDR1 is ENHRY and CDR2 is SYGVKD. V was shortened by 0 bases and J by 0 bases, with 6 bases between the two germline ends. In DNA form, the CDR3 reads TGTGCCATCAGTGAGTCGACGAGCTCCTATAATTCACCCCTCCACTTT. It yields the protein CAISESTSSYNSPLHF.

The chain is built from TRBV7-3 and TRBJ1-6; possibly TRBD1 for D (5 bases). CDR1 and CDR2 (germline): SGHTA, FQGTGA. This CDR3 spans 15 amino acids. The V end was cut by 2 bases, the J end by 9 bases, with 14 bases between. CDR3 region: CASSLHPGQGSPLHF. The CDR3, as DNA: TGTGCCAGCAGCTTACATCCGGGGCAAGGTTCACCCCTCCACTTT. Full variable domain (remainder filled in from reference TRBV7-3 and TRBJ1-6): GAGVSQTPSNKVTEKGKYVELRCDPISGHTALYWYRQSLGQGPEFLIYFQGTGAADDSGLPNDRFFAVRPEGSVSTLKIQRTERGDSAVYLCASSLHPGQGSPLHFGNGTRLTVT.

The J gene is TRBJ2-3, the V gene TRBV5-1, with 7 bases identical to TRBD1. The CDR3 loop spans 15 amino acids. V was clipped by 3 bases and J by 4 bases; unmatched bases: 8. Germline V CDR1 and CDR2: SGHRS, YFSETQ. The CDR3 sequence is CASSSSGQYADTQYF. The CDR3 DNA reads TGCGCCAGCAGCTCGTCGGGACAGTACGCAGATACGCAGTATTTT.

The rearrangement joins TRBV30 to TRBJ1-1; 10 nucleotides match TRBD1. The ends lost 0 bases at V and 4 bases at J; junction bases unmatched: 5. Looked up from germline, CDR1 is GTSNPN and CDR2 is SVGIG (reference sequence). This CDR3 contains 15 residues. The CDR3 region is CAWSVRQGAGTEAFF. Here the CDR3 DNA reads TGTGCCTGGAGTGTACGACAGGGGGCGGGCACTGAAGCTTTCTTT.

On this clone: Other DNA sequences of this sample code for an identical CDR3. The chain carries TRBV18 and TRBJ2-7, with D hard to call. V was clipped by 3 bases and J by 0 bases, with 6 bases between them. CDR1 and CDR2 from the germline V gene are KGHSH and LQKENI. The CDR3 sequence is 13 residues long. This chain's CDR3 is CASSPGASYEQYF. The CDR3 DNA is TGTGCCAGCTCACCCGGTGCCTCCTACGAGCAGTACTTC. The variable domain in full, with the rest retrieved from reference TRBV18 and TRBJ2-7, is NAGVMQNPRHLVRRRGQEARLRCSPMKGHSHVYWYRQLPEEGLKFMVYLQKENIIDESGMPKERFSAEFPKEGPSILRIQQVVRGDSAAYFCASSPGASYEQYFGPGTRLTVT.

This sequence joins TRBV28 and TRBJ1-5, with TRBD1 as a possible D gene (6 bases). The germline V and J ends were trimmed by 7 bases and 7 bases, with 17 bases remaining between them. The V gene's germline CDR1 is MDHEN and CDR2 SYDVKM. This CDR3 has 14 amino acids. The CDR3 loop reads CASTPAGGQQPQHF. The CDR3 nucleotides are TGTGCCAGCACCCCAGCGGGGGGCCAGCAGCCCCAGCATTTT.

The rearrangement uses TRBV9 and TRBJ2-7, with 7 bases aligning to TRBD2. This CDR3 region has 14 residues. Germline V gene data show CDR1 as SGDLS and CDR2 as YYNGEE. V trimming: 10 bases; J trimming: 0 bases; junction bases outside the gene matches: 10. The CDR3 region is CASASGGFSYEQYF. The CDR3 DNA is TGTGCCTCGGCGTCGGGGGGTTTCTCCTACGAGCAGTACTTC.

This chain joins TRBV7-2 and TRBJ2-3; D is unclear. Trimming removed 1 base at V and 0 bases at J, with 14 bases between. Per the germline V gene, CDR1 is SGHTA and CDR2 is FQGNSA. The CDR3 has 17 residues. CDR3 DNA: TGTGCCAGCAGCTTAGTTCGCTCCCCTACTAGCACAGATACGCAGTATTTT. Translation: CASSLVRSPTSTDTQYF.

This clone occurred a few times. V usage is TRBV18 and J usage is TRBJ1-2, with D tentatively TRBD1 (6 bases). CDR1 and CDR2 from the germline V gene are KGHSH and LQKENI. V dropped 4 bases and J dropped 5 bases, with 14 bases sitting between them. The CDR3 is made up of 14 amino acids. For the CDR3, the DNA is TGTGCCAGCTCACTGAGGACAGAGAGTTATGGCTACACCTTC. Translated: CASSLRTESYGYTF.

The chain recombines TRBV11-3 with TRBJ1-1; D gene ambiguous. The CDR3 length is 12 residues. Trimming took 8 bases from V and 8 from J, leaving 15 bases between them. In germline, CDR1 is SGHNT, CDR2 YENEEA. CDR3 DNA sequence: TGTGCCAGCCAGAAAGGGATTGGAGAAGCTTTCTTT. It specifies CASQKGIGEAFF.

This chain uses TRBV7-3 with TRBJ2-2, with D possibly being TRBD1 (5 bases). CDR1 and CDR2 from the germline V gene are SGHTA and FQGTGA. CDR3 length equals 14 residues. Trimming cost V 6 bases and J 1 base, with 9 bases left between them. CDR3 in amino acids: CASRSTGNTGELFF. The CDR3 nucleotides read TGTGCCAGCAGATCTACAGGGAACACCGGGGAGCTGTTTTTT.

The rearrangement uses TRBV18 and TRBJ2-1, with D possibly matching TRBD2 (6 bases). Germline CDR1 and CDR2: KGHSH and LQKENI. The CDR3 covers 15 residues. Trimming cost V 5 bases and J 2 bases, with 13 bases left between them. The CDR3 reads CASSTTSGTYNEQFF. The CDR3 nucleotides are TGTGCCAGCTCAACGACTAGTGGCACCTACAATGAGCAGTTCTTC.